This entry lists 26 T cell receptor beta chains sequenced from one sample in a study of blood T cell repertoires in COVID-19 (dated by TCRdb to 2018 to 2020). The library was obtained by the immunoSEQ multiplex PCR assay. TCRdb took this table from immuneACCESS and kept in-frame rearrangements with V and J called. Such tables lack part of the clones; where checked against another copy, unresolved V genes explain under half of the gap, and the rest is unexplained. In all, the sample holds under 100,000 clones, and about nine tenths of those were seen once. The ten top clones hold 7.5% to 9.5% of the sample. Material for sequencing was peripheral blood. All receptors come from a man aged 45-65 years with acute or convalescent COVID-19.

The V and J genes are TRBV19 and TRBJ1-2; no clear D. Germline V CDR1 and CDR2: LNHDA, SQIVND (reference sequence). The CDR3 spans 15 residues. The ends were cut back, 3 bases at V and 8 bases at J, with 19 bases in the middle. The CDR3 coding sequence is TGTGCCAGTAGTATTCCCGACGGACTGCGACGGGGCTACACCTTC. It yields the protein CASSIPDGLRRGYTF. Using reference TRBV19 and TRBJ1-2 for the parts outside the CDR3, the full variable domain is DGGITQSPKYLFRKEGQNVTLSCEQNLNHDAMYWYRQDPGQGLRLIYYSQIVNDFQKGDIAEGYSVSREKKESFPLTVTSAQKNPTAFYLCASSIPDGLRRGYTFGSGTRLTVV.

A single count supports this clone. J is TRBJ2-1 and V is TRBV5-1, with 8 nucleotides matching TRBD1. In germline, CDR1 is SGHRS, CDR2 YFSETQ. V lost 4 bases, J lost 3 bases, and 3 bases stayed unmatched. The CDR3 is made up of 14 amino acids. The CDR3 protein is CASSLDRGYNEQFF. The CDR3, as DNA: TGCGCCAGCAGCCTCGACAGGGGCTACAATGAGCAGTTCTTC. Using reference TRBV5-1 and TRBJ2-1 for the parts outside the CDR3, the full variable domain is KAGVTQTPRYLIKTRGQQVTLSCSPISGHRSVSWYQQTPGQGLQFLFEYFSETQRNKGNFPGRFSGRQFSNSRSEMNVSTLELGDSALYLCASSLDRGYNEQFFGPGTRLTVL.

This sequence joins TRBV4-1 and TRBJ1-4, with D uncertain. Per the germline V gene, CDR1 is MGHRA and CDR2 is YSYEKL. Trimming removed 4 bases from V and 0 bases from J, with 6 bases in between. The CDR3 is made up of 14 amino acids. The CDR3 reads CASSPLSTNEKLFF. For the CDR3, the DNA is TGCGCCAGCAGCCCCCTCTCAACTAATGAAAAACTGTTTTTT.

V gene TRBV28 combines with J gene TRBJ1-5, with 8 bases fitting TRBD1. Germline V gene data show CDR1 as MDHEN and CDR2 as SYDVKM. The CDR3 has 15 amino acids. J gave up 7 bases and V 6 bases, and 11 bases lay outside the gene matches. The CDR3 DNA is TGTGCCAGCAGCGGAATGGACAGGGCAGGGCAGCCCCAGCATTTT. Translation: CASSGMDRAGQPQHF.

This chain joins TRBV7-9 and TRBJ1-4; 10 nucleotides align to TRBD1. CDR3 length: 17 amino acids. J lost 0 bases, V lost 1 base, and 2 bases had no gene match. Germline V lookup: CDR1 SEHNR, CDR2 FQNEAQ (reference sequence). For the CDR3, the DNA is TGTGCCAGCAGCTTAGGGGGACAGGGGACAACTAATGAAAAACTGTTTTTT. Its protein is CASSLGGQGTTNEKLFF. Based on the CDR3 plus reference TRBV7-9 and TRBJ1-4, the full variable domain is DTGVSQNPRHKITKRGQNVTFRCDPISEHNRLYWYRQTLGQGPEFLTYFQNEAQLEKSRLLSDRFSAERPKGSFSTLEIQRTEQGDSAMYLCASSLGGQGTTNEKLFFGSGTQLSVL.

This chain connects TRBV18 to TRBJ2-7, with TRBD1 identical over 9 bases. This CDR3 is 15 amino acids long. In germline, CDR1 is KGHSH, CDR2 LQKENI. Trimming cost V 4 bases and J 1 base; bases outside gene matches: 5. CDR3 sequence (DNA): TGTGCCAGCTCACTGGGACAGGGTGATTCCTACGAGCAGTACTTC. Translation gives CASSLGQGDSYEQYF.

This rearrangement joins TRBV18 to TRBJ1-1; D may be TRBD1 (5 bases). Germline-derived CDR1 and CDR2 are KGHSH and LQKENI. Between the trimmed V and J ends, which lost 1 base and 5 bases, there was a span of 5 bases. The CDR3 totals 12 residues. The CDR3 is CASSPQGTEAFF. CDR3 nucleotide sequence: TGTGCCAGCTCACCACAGGGGACTGAAGCTTTCTTT. The complete variable domain, with remaining parts taken from reference TRBV18 and TRBJ1-1, reads NAGVMQNPRHLVRRRGQEARLRCSPMKGHSHVYWYRQLPEEGLKFMVYLQKENIIDESGMPKERFSAEFPKEGPSILRIQQVVRGDSAAYFCASSPQGTEAFFGQGTRLTVV.

This CDR3 reads CASSRQENYGYTF. The CDR3 DNA is TGTGCCAGCAGCCGACAGGAAAACTATGGCTACACCTTC. This chain connects TRBV12-3 or TRBV12-4 to TRBJ1-2; D may be TRBD1 (6 bases). With 6 bases removed from V and 2 bases from J, the gap between germline ends came to 10 bases. This CDR3 is 13 amino acids long.

The genes are TRBV6-5 and TRBJ1-2; TRBD1 aligns across 9 bases. The ends lost 6 bases at V and 7 bases at J; junction bases unmatched: 12. The CDR3 covers 15 residues. The germline CDR1 and CDR2 sequences are MNHEY and SVGAGI. CDR3: CASSDPGTGSRGYTF. The CDR3 nucleotides are TGTGCCAGCAGCGACCCCGGGACAGGGAGTCGTGGCTACACCTTC.

This clone was found a few times. The chain couples TRBV7-2 to TRBJ2-1, with D maybe TRBD2 (6 bases). V was trimmed by 8 bases and J by 6 bases, leaving 17 bases between them. The CDR3 has 14 amino acids. CDR1 and CDR2 from the germline V gene are SGHTA and FQGNSA. The CDR3 sequence is CASGGFRAGNEQFF. CDR3 DNA sequence: TGTGCCAGCGGGGGATTCCGAGCGGGCAATGAGCAGTTCTTC. The variable domain in full, with the rest retrieved from reference TRBV7-2 and TRBJ2-1, is GAGVSQSPSNKVTEKGKDVELRCDPISGHTALYWYRQSLGQGLEFLIYFQGNSAPDKSGLPSDRFSAERTGGSVSTLTIQRTQQEDSAVYLCASGGFRAGNEQFFGPGTRLTVL.

This chain uses TRBV19 with TRBJ1-2; 8 nucleotides align to TRBD1. CDR3 length: 17 amino acids. Germline lookup yields CDR1 LNHDA and CDR2 SQIVND (reference sequence). Losses at the gene ends were 7 bases for V and 8 bases for J; bases not matched to a gene: 21. The CDR3 loop is CASTPPGQAVLVGGYTF. The CDR3, as DNA: TGTGCCAGTACCCCCCCGGGACAGGCCGTTTTGGTTGGGGGCTACACCTTC.

This sequence joins TRBV7-3 and TRBJ2-2; D perhaps matches TRBD1 (5 bases). The CDR3 totals 15 residues. The germline V and J ends were trimmed by 5 bases and 6 bases, with 16 bases remaining between them. Germline loops: CDR1 SGHTA, CDR2 FQGTGA. Here the CDR3 reads CASSPGSGLAGELFF. CDR3 coding DNA: TGTGCCAGCAGCCCTGGGTCAGGGCTTGCCGGGGAGCTGTTTTTT.

The chain joins TRBV20-1 to TRBJ1-1; D uncertain. The germline CDR1 and CDR2 sequences are DFQATT and SNEGSKA (reference sequence). There are 11 residues in the CDR3. This CDR3 is CKSEENTEAFF. CDR3 DNA: TGCAAGAGCGAGGAGAACACTGAAGCTTTCTTT.

The chain has TRBV6-6 and TRBJ2-3; 9 bases map to TRBD2. V lost 8 bases and J lost 4; bases outside the gene matches: 10. The V gene's germline CDR1 is MNHNY and CDR2 SVGAGI (reference sequence). The CDR3 is 15 residues long. Written as DNA, the CDR3 is TGTGCCAGCGAAGTCCGGCGGGGGGGCCCAGATACGCAGTATTTT. This translates into CASEVRRGGPDTQYF.

This clone has just a few counts. The V call is TRBV5-1, the J call TRBJ1-6, with TRBD1 matching 9 bases. The trim removed 5 bases at V and 5 bases at J, leaving 8 bases unmatched. This CDR3 has 16 amino acids. Germline V gives CDR1 SGHRS, CDR2 YFSETQ. The CDR3, as DNA: TGCGCCAGCAGGCGCAACAGGGGGCTGAATAATTCACCCCTCCACTTT. Protein sequence: CASRRNRGLNNSPLHF.

The chain employs TRBV12-3 or TRBV12-4 and TRBJ1-5, with 7 positions matching TRBD1. The CDR3 consists of 11 residues. V shed 5 bases and J 13 bases; nucleotides not matched to a gene: 5. This CDR3 is CASSDRDAQHF. DNA for the CDR3: TGTGCCAGCAGTGACAGGGATGCTCAGCATTTT.

J is TRBJ1-2 and V is TRBV30; no clear D. The CDR3 runs 13 residues. V was cut by 0 bases and J by 0 bases, with 5 bases left in between. Germline V lookup: CDR1 GTSNPN, CDR2 SVGIG (reference sequence). The CDR3 DNA is TGTGCCTGGAGTGTACAGTCTAACTATGGCTACACCTTC. This gives the protein CAWSVQSNYGYTF.

The chain is built from TRBV7-3 and TRBJ2-1; D not resolved. The V gene lost 5 bases and the J gene lost 11 bases, with 16 bases spanning the gap. CDR1 is SGHTA, CDR2 FQGTGA, per germline. There are 13 residues in the CDR3. CDR3 in amino acids: CASSPSLDKQQFF. Here the CDR3 DNA reads TGTGCCAGCAGCCCAAGCCTCGACAAGCAGCAGTTCTTC.

V is TRBV7-3 and J is TRBJ2-1; D is uncertain. The CDR3 is 13 amino acids. V was trimmed by 5 bases and J by 7 bases, leaving 12 bases between them. Germline V CDR1 and CDR2: SGHTA, FQGTGA. The CDR3 region is CASSLSIRNEQFF. CDR3 nucleotides: TGTGCCAGCAGCCTTTCCATACGGAATGAGCAGTTCTTC.

As DNA, the CDR3 is TGTGCCAGCAGTTTACCAGGACAGAGCTCCTATAATTCACCCCTCCACTTT. It encodes CASSLPGQSSYNSPLHF. The chain is built from TRBV28 and TRBJ1-6; perhaps TRBD1 as D (6 bases). Germline V gene data show CDR1 as MDHEN and CDR2 as SYDVKM. CDR3 length equals 17 residues. The V and J ends lost 2 bases and 0 bases respectively, with 11 bases between them.

The chain uses TRBV6-6 and TRBJ1-1; no clear D gene. This CDR3 is built from 15 residues. V dropped 6 bases and J dropped 4 bases, with 18 bases sitting between them. Per germline, CDR1 MNHNY and CDR2 SVGAGI (reference sequence). CDR3 bases: TGTGCCAGCAGCCCCCCCTCTAGGCCTGGCACTGAAGCTTTCTTT. Translated: CASSPPSRPGTEAFF.

The chain joins TRBV7-2 to TRBJ2-3; D is perhaps TRBD2 (6 bases). In germline, CDR1 is SGHTA, CDR2 FQGNSA. V shed 7 bases and J shed 6 bases, with 17 bases lying between them. This CDR3 spans 14 amino acids. The CDR3 loop reads CASNPVGRHDTQYF. DNA of the CDR3: TGTGCCAGCAACCCTGTGGGGAGGCACGATACGCAGTATTTT.

This chain links TRBV2 with TRBJ1-2; D is possibly TRBD1 (6 bases). The CDR3 is 11 residues long. V gave up 10 bases and J gave up 5 bases, with 11 bases separating them. Germline-derived CDR1 and CDR2 are SNHLY and FYNNEI. CDR3 protein: CATFRGYGYTF. In DNA, the CDR3 is TGTGCCACCTTCAGGGGATATGGCTACACCTTC.

This chain uses TRBV27 with TRBJ2-1; perhaps TRBD2 as D (6 bases). This CDR3 spans 14 amino acids. Deletions cut 7 bases from V and 6 bases from J, with 16 bases between. The germline CDR1 and CDR2 sequences are MNHEY and SMNVEV (reference sequence). DNA of the CDR3: TGTGCCAGCAAGCGAGGAGGGAGCGGCAATGAGCAGTTCTTC. Its protein product is CASKRGGSGNEQFF.

This clone was counted only a few times. The DNA of the CDR3 is TGTGCCAGCAGCTTAAACTCACGCGGTGGCTCCTACGAGCAGTACGTC. This encodes CASSLNSRGGSYEQYV. The chain carries TRBV7-3 and TRBJ2-7; D is ambiguous. V dropped 1 base and J dropped 0 bases, with 13 bases sitting between them. The germline V gene encodes CDR1 SGHTA and CDR2 FQGTGA. This CDR3 has 16 residues.

The chain uses TRBV9 and TRBJ1-2, with 8 bases matching TRBD1. The CDR3 is 14 amino acids. The trim removed 5 bases at V and 2 bases at J, leaving 5 bases unmatched. In germline, CDR1 is SGDLS, CDR2 YYNGEE. CDR3 nucleotides: TGTGCCAGCAGTCGACAGGGGCCCAACTATGGCTACACCTTC. Amino acid sequence: CASSRQGPNYGYTF.